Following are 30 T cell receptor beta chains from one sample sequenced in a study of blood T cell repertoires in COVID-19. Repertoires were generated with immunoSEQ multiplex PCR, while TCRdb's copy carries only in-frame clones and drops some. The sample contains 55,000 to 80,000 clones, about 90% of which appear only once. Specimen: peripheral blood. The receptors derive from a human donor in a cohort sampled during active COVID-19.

CDR3 coding DNA: TGTGCCAGCAGTTTACAGCGCACCGGGGAGCTGTTTTTT. Translated, it gives CASSLQRTGELFF. The chain employs TRBV12-3 or TRBV12-4 and TRBJ2-2; D gene uncertain. Trimming took 2 bases from V and 4 from J, leaving 5 bases between them. This CDR3 spans 13 amino acids.

Here the CDR3 DNA reads TGTGCCAGCAGCTTAGACCAGGGCACTCGAGCCTATGGCTACACCTTC. It yields the protein CASSLDQGTRAYGYTF. V is TRBV7-2 and J is TRBJ1-2, with a tentative D call TRBD1 (5 bases). The germline V and J ends were trimmed by 1 base and 4 bases, with 16 bases remaining between them. The CDR3 totals 16 residues. Germline V CDR1 and CDR2: SGHTA, FQGNSA.

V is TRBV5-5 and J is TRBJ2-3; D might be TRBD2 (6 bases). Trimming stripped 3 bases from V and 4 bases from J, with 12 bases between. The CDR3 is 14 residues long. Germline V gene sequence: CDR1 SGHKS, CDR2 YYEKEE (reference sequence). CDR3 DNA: TGTGCCAGCAGCTCGGGCCCGGGAGCAGATACGCAGTATTTT. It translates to CASSSGPGADTQYF. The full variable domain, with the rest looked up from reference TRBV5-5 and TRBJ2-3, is DAGVTQSPTHLIKTRGQQVTLRCSPISGHKSVSWYQQVLGQGPQFIFQYYEKEERGRGNFPDRFSARQFPNYSSELNVNALLLGDSALYLCASSSGPGADTQYFGPGTRLTVL.

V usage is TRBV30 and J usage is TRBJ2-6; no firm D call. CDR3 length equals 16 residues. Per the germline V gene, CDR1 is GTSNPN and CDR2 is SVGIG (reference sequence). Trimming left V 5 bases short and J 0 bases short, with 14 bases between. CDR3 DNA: TGTGCCTGGGAGCCCGGTCCCTCCTCTGGGGCCAACGTCCTGACTTTC. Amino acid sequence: CAWEPGPSSGANVLTF. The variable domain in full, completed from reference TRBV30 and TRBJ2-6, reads SQTIHQWPATLVQPVGSPLSLECTVEGTSNPNLYWYRQAAGRGLQLLFYSVGIGQISSEVPQNLSASRPQDRQFILSSKKLLLSDSGFYLCAWEPGPSSGANVLTFGAGSRLTVL.

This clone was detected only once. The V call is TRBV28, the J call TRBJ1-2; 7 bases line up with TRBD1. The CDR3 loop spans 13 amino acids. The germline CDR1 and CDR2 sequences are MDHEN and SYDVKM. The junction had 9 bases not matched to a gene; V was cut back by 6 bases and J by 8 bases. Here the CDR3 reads CASSPDRDRGYTF. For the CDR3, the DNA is TGTGCCAGCAGCCCCGACAGGGATCGGGGCTACACCTTC.

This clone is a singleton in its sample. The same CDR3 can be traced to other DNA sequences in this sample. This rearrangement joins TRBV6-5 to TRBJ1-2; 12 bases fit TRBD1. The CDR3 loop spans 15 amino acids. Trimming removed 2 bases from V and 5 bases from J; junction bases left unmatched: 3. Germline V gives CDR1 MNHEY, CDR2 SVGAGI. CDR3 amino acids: CASSYGTGGGYGYTF. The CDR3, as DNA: TGTGCCAGCAGTTACGGGACAGGGGGCGGGTATGGCTACACCTTC.

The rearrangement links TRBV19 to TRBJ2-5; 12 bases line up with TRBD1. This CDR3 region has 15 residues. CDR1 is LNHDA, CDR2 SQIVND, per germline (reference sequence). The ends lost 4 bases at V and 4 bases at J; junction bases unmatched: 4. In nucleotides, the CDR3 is TGTGCCAGTAGTACCGGGACAGGGGGCTTAGAGACCCAGTACTTC. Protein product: CASSTGTGGLETQYF.

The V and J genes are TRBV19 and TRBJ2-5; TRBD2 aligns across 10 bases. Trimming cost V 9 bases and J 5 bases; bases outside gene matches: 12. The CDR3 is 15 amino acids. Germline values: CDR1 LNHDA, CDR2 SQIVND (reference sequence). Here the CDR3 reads CASDASGGTRETQYF. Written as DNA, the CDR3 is TGTGCCAGCGACGCTAGCGGGGGAACCCGGGAGACCCAGTACTTC.

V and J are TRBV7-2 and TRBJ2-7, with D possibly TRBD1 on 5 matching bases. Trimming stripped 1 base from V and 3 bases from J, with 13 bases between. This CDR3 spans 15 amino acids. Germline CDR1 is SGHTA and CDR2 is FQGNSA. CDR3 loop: CASSLDEAGRYEQYF. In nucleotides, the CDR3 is TGTGCCAGCAGCTTAGACGAGGCAGGGCGCTACGAGCAGTACTTC.

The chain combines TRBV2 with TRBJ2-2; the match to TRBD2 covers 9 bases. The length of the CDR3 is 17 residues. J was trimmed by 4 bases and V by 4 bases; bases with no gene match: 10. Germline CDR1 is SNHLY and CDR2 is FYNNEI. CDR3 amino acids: CASSGSAGGPGTGELFF. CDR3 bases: TGTGCCAGCAGTGGTTCTGCGGGGGGGCCGGGCACCGGGGAGCTGTTTTTT.

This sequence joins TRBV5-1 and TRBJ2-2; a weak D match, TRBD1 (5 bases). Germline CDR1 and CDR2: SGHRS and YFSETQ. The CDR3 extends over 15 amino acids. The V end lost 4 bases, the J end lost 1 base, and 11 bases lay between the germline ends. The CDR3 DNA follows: TGCGCCAGCAGCCCGGACATCCTGAACACCGGGGAGCTGTTTTTT. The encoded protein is CASSPDILNTGELFF.

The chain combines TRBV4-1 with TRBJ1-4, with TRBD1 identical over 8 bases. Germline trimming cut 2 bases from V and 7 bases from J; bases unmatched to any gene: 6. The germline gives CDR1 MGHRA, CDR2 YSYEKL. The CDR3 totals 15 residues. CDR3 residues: CASSQPDREAEKLFF. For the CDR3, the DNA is TGCGCCAGCAGCCAACCGGACAGGGAGGCTGAAAAACTGTTTTTT.

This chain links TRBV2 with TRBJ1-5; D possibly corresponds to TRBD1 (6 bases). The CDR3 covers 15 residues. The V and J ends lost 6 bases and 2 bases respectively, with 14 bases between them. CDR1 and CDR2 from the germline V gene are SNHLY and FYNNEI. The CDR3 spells CASRGAGYGNQPQHF. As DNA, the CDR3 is TGTGCCAGCAGGGGGGCAGGGTACGGCAATCAGCCCCAGCATTTT. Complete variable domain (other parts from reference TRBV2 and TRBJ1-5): EPEVTQTPSHQVTQMGQEVILRCVPISNHLYFYWYRQILGQKVEFLVSFYNNEISEKSEIFDDQFSVERPDGSNFTLKIRSTKLEDSAMYFCASRGAGYGNQPQHFGDGTRLSIL.

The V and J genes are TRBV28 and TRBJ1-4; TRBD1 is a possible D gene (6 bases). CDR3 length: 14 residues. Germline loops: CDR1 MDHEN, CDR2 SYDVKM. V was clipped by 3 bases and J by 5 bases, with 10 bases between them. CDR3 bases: TGTGCCAGCAGTTTGAGGCAGGGGAATGAAAAACTGTTTTTT. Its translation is CASSLRQGNEKLFF.

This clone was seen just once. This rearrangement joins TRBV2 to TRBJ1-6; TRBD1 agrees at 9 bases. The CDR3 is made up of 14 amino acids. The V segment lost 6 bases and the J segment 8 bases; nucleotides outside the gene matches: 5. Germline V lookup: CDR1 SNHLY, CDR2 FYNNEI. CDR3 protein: CASRPGQGYSPLHF. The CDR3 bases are TGTGCCAGCAGACCGGGACAGGGTTATTCACCCCTCCACTTT.

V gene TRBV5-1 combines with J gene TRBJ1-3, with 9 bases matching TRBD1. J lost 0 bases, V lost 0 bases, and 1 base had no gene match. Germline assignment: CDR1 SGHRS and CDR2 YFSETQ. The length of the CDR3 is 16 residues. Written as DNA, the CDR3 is TGCGCCAGCAGCTTGGCGACAGGGGGCTCTGGAAACACCATATATTTT. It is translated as CASSLATGGSGNTIYF. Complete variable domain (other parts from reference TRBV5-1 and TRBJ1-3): KAGVTQTPRYLIKTRGQQVTLSCSPISGHRSVSWYQQTPGQGLQFLFEYFSETQRNKGNFPGRFSGRQFSNSRSEMNVSTLELGDSALYLCASSLATGGSGNTIYFGEGSWLTVV.

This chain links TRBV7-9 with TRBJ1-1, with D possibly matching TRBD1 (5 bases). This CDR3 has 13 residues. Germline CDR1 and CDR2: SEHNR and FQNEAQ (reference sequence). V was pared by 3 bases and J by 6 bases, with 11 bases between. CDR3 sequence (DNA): TGTGCCAGCAGCTTTGGGGGAGGGGCTGAAGCTTTCTTT. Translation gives CASSFGGGAEAFF.

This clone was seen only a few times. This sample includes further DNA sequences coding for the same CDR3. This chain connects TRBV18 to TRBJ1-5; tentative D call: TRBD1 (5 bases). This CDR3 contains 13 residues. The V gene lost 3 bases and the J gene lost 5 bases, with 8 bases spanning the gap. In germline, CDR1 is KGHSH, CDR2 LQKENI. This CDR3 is CASSPGRDQPQHF. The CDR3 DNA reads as TGTGCCAGCTCACCCGGCAGGGATCAGCCCCAGCATTTT.

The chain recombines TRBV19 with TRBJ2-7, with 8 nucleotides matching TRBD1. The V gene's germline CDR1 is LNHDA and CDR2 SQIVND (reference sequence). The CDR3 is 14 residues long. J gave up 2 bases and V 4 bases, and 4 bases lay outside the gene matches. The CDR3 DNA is TGTGCCAGTAGTAGACCGGACAGGGCCTACGAGCAGTACTTC. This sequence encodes CASSRPDRAYEQYF.

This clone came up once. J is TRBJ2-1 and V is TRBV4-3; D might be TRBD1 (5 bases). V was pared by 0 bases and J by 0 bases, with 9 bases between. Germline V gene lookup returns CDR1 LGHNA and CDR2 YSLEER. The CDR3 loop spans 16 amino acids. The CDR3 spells CASSQDGANSYNEQFF. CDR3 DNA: TGCGCCAGCAGCCAAGATGGGGCTAACTCCTACAATGAGCAGTTCTTC.

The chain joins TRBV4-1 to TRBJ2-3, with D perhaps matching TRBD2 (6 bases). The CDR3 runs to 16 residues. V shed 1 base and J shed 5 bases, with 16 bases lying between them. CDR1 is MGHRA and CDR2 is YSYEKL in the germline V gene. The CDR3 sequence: CASSQVEGSEGDTQYF. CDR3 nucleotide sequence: TGCGCCAGCAGCCAAGTCGAGGGGTCGGAGGGAGATACGCAGTATTTT.

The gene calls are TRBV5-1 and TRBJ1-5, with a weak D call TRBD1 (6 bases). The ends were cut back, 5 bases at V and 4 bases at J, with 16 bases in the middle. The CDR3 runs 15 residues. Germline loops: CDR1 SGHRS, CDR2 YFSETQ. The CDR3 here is CASRMDPTGNQPQHF. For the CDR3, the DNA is TGCGCCAGCAGGATGGACCCGACAGGTAATCAGCCCCAGCATTTT.

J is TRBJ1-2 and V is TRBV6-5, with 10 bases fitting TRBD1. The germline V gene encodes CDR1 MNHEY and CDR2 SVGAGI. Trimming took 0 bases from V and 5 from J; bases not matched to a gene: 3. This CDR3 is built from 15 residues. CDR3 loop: CASSYSGQGGYGYTF. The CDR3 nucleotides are TGTGCCAGCAGTTACTCCGGACAGGGGGGATATGGCTACACCTTC.

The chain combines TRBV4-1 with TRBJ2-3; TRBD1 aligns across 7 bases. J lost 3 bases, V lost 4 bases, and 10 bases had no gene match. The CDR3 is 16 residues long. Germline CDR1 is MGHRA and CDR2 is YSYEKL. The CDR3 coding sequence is TGCGCCAGCAGCCCTCGACAGGGCGGTGGGACAGATACGCAGTATTTT. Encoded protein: CASSPRQGGGTDTQYF.

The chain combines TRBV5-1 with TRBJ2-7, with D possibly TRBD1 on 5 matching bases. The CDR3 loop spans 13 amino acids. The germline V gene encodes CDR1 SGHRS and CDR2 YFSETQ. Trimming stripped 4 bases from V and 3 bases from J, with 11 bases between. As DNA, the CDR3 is TGCGCCAGCAGCCTGGACACCAACTACGAGCAGTACTTC. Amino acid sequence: CASSLDTNYEQYF.

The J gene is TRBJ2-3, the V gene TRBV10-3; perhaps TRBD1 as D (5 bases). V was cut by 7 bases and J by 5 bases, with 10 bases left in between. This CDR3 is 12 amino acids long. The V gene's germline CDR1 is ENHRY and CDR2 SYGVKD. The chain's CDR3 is CAIMGQGDTQYF. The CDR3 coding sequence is TGTGCCATCATGGGCCAGGGAGATACGCAGTATTTT.

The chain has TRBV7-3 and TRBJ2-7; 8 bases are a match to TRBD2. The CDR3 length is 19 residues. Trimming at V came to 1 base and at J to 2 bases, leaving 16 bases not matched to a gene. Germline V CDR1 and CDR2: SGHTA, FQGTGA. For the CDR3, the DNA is TGTGCCAGCAGCTTAAAGGGACCCGGTAGCGGGGAGACCCCCTACGAGCAGTACTTC. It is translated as CASSLKGPGSGETPYEQYF.

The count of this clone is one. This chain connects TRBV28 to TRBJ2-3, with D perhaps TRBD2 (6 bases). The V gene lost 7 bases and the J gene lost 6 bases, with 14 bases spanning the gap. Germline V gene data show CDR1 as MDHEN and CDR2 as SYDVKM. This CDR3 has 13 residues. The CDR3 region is CASTGGVEDTQYF. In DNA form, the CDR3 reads TGTGCCAGCACGGGCGGGGTGGAGGATACGCAGTATTTT.

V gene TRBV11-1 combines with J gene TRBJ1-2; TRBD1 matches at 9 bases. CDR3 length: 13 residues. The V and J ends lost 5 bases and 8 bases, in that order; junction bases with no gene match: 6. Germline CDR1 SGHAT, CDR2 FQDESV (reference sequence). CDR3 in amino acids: CASSDRTGAGYTF. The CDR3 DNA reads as TGTGCCAGCAGCGATAGGACAGGGGCCGGCTACACCTTC.

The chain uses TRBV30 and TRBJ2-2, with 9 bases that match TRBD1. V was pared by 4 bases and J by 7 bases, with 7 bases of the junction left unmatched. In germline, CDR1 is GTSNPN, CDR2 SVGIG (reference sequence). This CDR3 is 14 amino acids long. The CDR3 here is CAWKTGGAVGELFF. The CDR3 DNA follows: TGTGCCTGGAAAACAGGGGGCGCGGTCGGGGAGCTGTTTTTT. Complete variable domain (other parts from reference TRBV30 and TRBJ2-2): SQTIHQWPATLVQPVGSPLSLECTVEGTSNPNLYWYRQAAGRGLQLLFYSVGIGQISSEVPQNLSASRPQDRQFILSSKKLLLSDSGFYLCAWKTGGAVGELFFGEGSRLTVL.